This T cell receptor beta chain was found in a study of CD8 T cells in Susac syndrome. Germline V gene data show CDR1 as SGHTA and CDR2 as FQGNSA. This CDR3 has 15 amino acids. J lost 5 bases, V lost 5 bases, and 11 bases had no gene match. General study points: As acknowledged by the study, its TCR sequencing and HLA analysis included a relatively small number of individuals.

About this clonotype: Antigen: not known.

TCR beta sequencing covered blood CD8+ and CD4+ T cells. The TEMRA cells underwent FACS enrichment, while the CD8+ and CD4+ T cells underwent negative isolation. Random hexamers were used to reverse transcribe about 0.45 to 1 ug of RNA. The TCR beta CDR3 was amplified by immunoSEQ multiplex PCR across 54 Vbeta, 13 Jbeta. A single record per CDR3 protein comes from TCRdb applying MiXCR to the immunoSEQ multiplex PCR reads. The table records about 130,000 distinct CDR3 sequences, around 94% of them present only once. The sequence was collected from a human donor in good health. The chain employs TRBV7-2 and TRBJ1-2, with 7 bases fitting TRBD1. Input material: CD4+ T cells from PBMCs. CDR3 amino acids: CASSPNDRVDYGYTF. Here the CDR3 DNA reads TGTGCCAGCAGCCCTAATGACAGGGTTGATTATGGCTACACCTTC.